This T cell receptor beta chain was identified during a study of blood T cell repertoires in COVID-19. Using immunoSEQ multiplex PCR, the repertoire was profiled, and TCRdb retains in-frame clones only, with some absent. This table has about 110,000 clones, 84% appearing once. The CDR3 loop spans 15 amino acids. Germline V gives CDR1 SGHRS, CDR2 YFSETQ. Trimming left V 0 bases short and J 4 bases short, with 11 bases between. The sample taken for sequencing was peripheral blood. V is TRBV5-1 and J is TRBJ2-1; tentative D call: TRBD1 (6 bases). The receptor was derived from an elderly woman with active or convalescent COVID-19. In nucleotides, the CDR3 is TGCGCCAGCAGCTTGGCGCAGGGGTATTACAATGAGCAGTTCTTC. Translation: CASSLAQGYYNEQFF.